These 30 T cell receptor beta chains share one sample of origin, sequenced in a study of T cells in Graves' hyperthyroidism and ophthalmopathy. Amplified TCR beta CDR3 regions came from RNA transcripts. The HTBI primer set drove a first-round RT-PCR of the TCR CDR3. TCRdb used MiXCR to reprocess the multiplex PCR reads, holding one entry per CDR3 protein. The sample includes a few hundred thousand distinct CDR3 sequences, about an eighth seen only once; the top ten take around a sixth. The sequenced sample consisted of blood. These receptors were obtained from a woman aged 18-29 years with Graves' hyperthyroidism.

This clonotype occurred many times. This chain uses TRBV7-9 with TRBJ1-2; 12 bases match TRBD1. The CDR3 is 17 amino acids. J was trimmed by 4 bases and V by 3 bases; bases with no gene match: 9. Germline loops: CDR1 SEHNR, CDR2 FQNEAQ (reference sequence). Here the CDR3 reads CASSFGTGGPPIYGYTF. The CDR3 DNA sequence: TGTGCCAGCAGCTTCGGGACAGGGGGCCCCCCGATCTATGGCTACACCTTC.

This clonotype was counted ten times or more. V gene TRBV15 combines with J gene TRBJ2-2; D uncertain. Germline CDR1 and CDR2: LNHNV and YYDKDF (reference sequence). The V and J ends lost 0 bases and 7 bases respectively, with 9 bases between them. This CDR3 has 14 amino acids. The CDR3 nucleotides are TGTGCCACCAGCAGAGATTTCAGGATCGGGGAGCTGTTTTTT. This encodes CATSRDFRIGELFF.

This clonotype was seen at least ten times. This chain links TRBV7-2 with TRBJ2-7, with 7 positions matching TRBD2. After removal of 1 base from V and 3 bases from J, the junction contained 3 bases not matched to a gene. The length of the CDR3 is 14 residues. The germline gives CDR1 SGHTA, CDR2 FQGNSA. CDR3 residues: CASSLGLAIYEQYF. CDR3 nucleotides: TGTGCCAGCAGCTTAGGACTAGCTATCTACGAGCAGTACTTC.

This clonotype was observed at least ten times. The CDR3 coding sequence is TGTGCCAGCAGTAGGAAACTCGGGTTTGTTAATACTGAAGCTTTCTTT. Protein sequence: CASSRKLGFVNTEAFF. The chain employs TRBV12-3 or TRBV12-4 and TRBJ1-1; no clear D gene. Trimming took off 5 bases at V and 5 bases at J, with 21 bases between the two ends. This CDR3 has 16 amino acids.

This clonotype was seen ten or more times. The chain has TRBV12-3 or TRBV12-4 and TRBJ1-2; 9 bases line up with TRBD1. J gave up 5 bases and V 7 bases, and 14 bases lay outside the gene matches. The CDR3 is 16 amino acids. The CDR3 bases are TGTGCCAGCACCTCCCGGGACAGGGACCGGCTGTATGGCTACACCTTC. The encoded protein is CASTSRDRDRLYGYTF.

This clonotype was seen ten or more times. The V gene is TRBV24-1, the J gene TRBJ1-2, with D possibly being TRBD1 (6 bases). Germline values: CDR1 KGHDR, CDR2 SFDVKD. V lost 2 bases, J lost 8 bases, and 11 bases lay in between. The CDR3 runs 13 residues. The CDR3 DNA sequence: TGTGCCACCAGTGATTCGTCCAGGGGCGGCTACACCTTC. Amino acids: CATSDSSRGGYTF.

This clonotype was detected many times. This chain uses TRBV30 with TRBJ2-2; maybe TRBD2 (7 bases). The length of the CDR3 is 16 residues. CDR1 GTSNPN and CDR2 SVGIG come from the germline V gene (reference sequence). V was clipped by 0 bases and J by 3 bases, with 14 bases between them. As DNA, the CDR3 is TGTGCCTGGAGTGTATTAGGGGGAGGGGACACCGGGGAGCTGTTTTTT. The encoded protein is CAWSVLGGGDTGELFF.

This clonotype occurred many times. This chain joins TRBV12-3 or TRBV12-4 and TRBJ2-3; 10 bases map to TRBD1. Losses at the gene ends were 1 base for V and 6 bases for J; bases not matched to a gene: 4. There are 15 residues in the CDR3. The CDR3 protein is CASSLGTGGRDTQYF. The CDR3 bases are TGTGCCAGCAGTTTAGGGACAGGGGGAAGGGATACGCAGTATTTT.

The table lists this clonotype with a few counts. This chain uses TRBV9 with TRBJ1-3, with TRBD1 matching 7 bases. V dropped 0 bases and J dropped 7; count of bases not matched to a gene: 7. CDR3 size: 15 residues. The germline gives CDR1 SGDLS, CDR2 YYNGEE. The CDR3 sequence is CASSVVGTEKNTIYF. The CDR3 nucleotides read TGTGCCAGCAGCGTAGTCGGGACAGAGAAGAACACCATATATTTT.

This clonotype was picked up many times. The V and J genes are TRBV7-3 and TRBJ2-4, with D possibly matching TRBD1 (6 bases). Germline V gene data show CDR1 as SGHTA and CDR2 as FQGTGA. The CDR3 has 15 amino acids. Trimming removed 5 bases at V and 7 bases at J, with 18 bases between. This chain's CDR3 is CASSPVATGMNIQYF. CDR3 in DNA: TGTGCCAGCAGCCCCGTAGCCACAGGGATGAACATTCAGTACTTC.

CDR3 sequence reads: CASSPGLAERLNTGELFF. For the CDR3, the DNA is TGTGCCAGCAGTCCGGGACTAGCGGAGAGATTGAACACCGGGGAGCTGTTTTTT. This chain connects TRBV6-1 to TRBJ2-2; 11 nucleotides match TRBD2. Trimming cost V 5 bases and J 1 base; bases outside gene matches: 9. The CDR3 is made up of 18 amino acids. Germline V lookup: CDR1 MNHNS, CDR2 SASEGT.

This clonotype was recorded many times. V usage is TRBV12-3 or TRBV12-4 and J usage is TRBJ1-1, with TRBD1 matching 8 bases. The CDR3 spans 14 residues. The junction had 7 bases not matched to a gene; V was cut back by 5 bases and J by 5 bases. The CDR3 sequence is CASSAGQGKTEAFF. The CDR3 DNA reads TGTGCCAGCAGTGCTGGACAGGGAAAAACTGAAGCTTTCTTT.

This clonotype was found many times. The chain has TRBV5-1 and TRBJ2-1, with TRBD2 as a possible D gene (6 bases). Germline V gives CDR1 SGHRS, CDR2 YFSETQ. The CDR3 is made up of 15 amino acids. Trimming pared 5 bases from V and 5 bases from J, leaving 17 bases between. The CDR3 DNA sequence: TGCGCCAGCAGGACCCTCTACCGGGAGAACAATGAGCAGTTCTTC. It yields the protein CASRTLYRENNEQFF.

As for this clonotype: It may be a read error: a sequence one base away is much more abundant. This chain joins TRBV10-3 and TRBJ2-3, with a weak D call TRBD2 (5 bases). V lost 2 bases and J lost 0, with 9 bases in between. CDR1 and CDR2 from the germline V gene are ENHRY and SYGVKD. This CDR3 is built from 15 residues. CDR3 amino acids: CAISEAGPSTDTQYF. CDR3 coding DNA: TGTGCCATCAGTGAGGCGGGCCCTAGCACAGATACGCAGTATTTT.

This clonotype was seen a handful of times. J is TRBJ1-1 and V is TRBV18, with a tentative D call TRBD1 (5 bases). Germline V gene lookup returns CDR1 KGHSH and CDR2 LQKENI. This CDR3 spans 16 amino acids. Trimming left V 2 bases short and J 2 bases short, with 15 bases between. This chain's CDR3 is CASSPSGLGLNTEAFF. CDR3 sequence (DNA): TGTGCCAGCTCACCATCAGGACTGGGGCTTAACACTGAAGCTTTCTTT.

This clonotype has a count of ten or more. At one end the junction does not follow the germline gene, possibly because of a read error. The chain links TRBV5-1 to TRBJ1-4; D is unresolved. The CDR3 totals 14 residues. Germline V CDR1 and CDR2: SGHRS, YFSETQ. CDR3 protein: CASSPRATNEKLFF. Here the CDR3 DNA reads TGTGCCAGCTCACCAAGGGCAACTAATGAAAAACTGTTTTTT.

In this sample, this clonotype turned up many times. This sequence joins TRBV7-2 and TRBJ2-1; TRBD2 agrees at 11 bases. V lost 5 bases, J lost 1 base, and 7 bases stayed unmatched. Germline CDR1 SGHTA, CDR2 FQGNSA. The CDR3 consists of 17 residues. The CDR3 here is CASSRLPSGGSYNEQFF. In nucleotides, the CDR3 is TGTGCCAGCAGCCGACTACCTAGCGGGGGGTCCTACAATGAGCAGTTCTTC.

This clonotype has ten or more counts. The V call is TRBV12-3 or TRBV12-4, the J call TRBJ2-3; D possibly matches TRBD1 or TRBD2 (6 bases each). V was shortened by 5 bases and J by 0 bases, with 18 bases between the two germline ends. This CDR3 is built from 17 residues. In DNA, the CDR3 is TGTGCCAGCAGTCCCCTAGGGGGGAGAGCTAGCACAGATACGCAGTATTTT. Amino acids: CASSPLGGRASTDTQYF.

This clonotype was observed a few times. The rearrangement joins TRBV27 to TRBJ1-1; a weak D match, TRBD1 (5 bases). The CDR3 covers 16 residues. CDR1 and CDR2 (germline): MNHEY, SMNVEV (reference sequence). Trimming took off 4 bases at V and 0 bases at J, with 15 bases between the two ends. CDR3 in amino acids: CASSSPGAGLNTEAFF. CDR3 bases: TGTGCCAGCAGTTCCCCCGGGGCAGGGCTGAACACTGAAGCTTTCTTT.

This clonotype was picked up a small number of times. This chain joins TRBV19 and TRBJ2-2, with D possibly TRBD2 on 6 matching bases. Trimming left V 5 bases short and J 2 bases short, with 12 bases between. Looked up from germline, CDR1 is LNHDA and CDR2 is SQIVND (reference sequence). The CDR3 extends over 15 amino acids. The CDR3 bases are TGTGCCAGTAGTGGAGCGGGCGGTAACACCGGGGAGCTGTTTTTT. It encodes CASSGAGGNTGELFF.

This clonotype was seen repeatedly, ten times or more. This CDR3 reads CATSDLEDTDTQYF. DNA of the CDR3: TGTGCCACCAGTGATTTGGAGGACACAGATACGCAGTATTTT. This chain uses TRBV24-1 with TRBJ2-3; D ambiguous. Germline assignment: CDR1 KGHDR and CDR2 SFDVKD. Trimming stripped 0 bases from V and 2 bases from J, with 5 bases between. CDR3 size: 14 residues.

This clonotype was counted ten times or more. CDR3 sequence reads: CASSSPASGSGDEQFF. In DNA form, the CDR3 reads TGTGCCAGCAGCTCCCCTGCCAGCGGGAGTGGTGATGAGCAGTTCTTC. The rearrangement uses TRBV12-3 or TRBV12-4 and TRBJ2-1; 8 bases line up with TRBD2. J lost 8 bases, V lost 6 bases, and 15 bases had no gene match. The CDR3 sequence is 16 residues long.

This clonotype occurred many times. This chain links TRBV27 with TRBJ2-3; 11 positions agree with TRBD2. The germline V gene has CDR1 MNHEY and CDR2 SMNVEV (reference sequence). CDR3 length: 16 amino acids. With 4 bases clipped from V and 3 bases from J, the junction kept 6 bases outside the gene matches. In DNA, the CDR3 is TGTGCCAGCAGTTATACTAGCGGGAGTACGACAGATACGCAGTATTTT. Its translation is CASSYTSGSTTDTQYF.

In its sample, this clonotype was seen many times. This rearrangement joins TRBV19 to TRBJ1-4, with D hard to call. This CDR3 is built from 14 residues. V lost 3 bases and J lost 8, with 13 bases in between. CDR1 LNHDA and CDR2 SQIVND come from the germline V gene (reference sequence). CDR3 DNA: TGTGCCAGTAGTATTGGAGCGGTTAGAGAAAAACTGTTTTTT. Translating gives CASSIGAVREKLFF.

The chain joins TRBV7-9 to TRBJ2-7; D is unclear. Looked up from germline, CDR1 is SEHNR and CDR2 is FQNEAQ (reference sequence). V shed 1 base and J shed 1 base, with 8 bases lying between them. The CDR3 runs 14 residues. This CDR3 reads CASSLGTDSYEQYF. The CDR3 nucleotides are TGTGCCAGCAGCTTAGGTACAGATTCCTACGAGCAGTACTTC.

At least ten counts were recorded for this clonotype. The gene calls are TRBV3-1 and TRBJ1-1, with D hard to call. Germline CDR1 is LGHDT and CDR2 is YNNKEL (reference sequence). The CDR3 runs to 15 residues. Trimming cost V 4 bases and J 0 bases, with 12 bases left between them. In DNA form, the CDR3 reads TGTGCCAGCAGCCTGAAAGGACGGTTGAACACTGAAGCTTTCTTT. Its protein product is CASSLKGRLNTEAFF.

CDR3 DNA: TGTGCCAGCAGCCCTGCCGTAGGGGATAACTATGGCTACACCTTC. Translation: CASSPAVGDNYGYTF. The chain uses TRBV7-2 and TRBJ1-2; tentative D call: TRBD1 (5 bases). CDR1 and CDR2 from the germline V gene are SGHTA and FQGNSA. V was cut by 5 bases and J by 1 base, with 14 bases left in between. The length of the CDR3 is 15 residues.

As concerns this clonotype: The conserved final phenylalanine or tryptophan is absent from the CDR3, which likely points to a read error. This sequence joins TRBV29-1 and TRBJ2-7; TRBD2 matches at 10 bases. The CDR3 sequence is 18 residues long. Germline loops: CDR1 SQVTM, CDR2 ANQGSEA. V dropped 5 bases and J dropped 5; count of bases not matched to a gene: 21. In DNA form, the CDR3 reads TGCAGCGTTATTGGGAGGACTAGCGGCAAATTCTTCTGGGACGAGCAGTACCTC. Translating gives CSVIGRTSGKFFWDEQYL.

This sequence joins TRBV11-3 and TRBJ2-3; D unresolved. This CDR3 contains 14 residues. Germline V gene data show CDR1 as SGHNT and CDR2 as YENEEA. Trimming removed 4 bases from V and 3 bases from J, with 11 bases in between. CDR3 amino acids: CASSSSTATDTQYF. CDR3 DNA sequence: TGTGCCAGCAGCTCCTCGACGGCGACAGATACGCAGTATTTT. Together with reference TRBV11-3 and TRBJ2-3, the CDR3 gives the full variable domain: EAGVVQSPRYKIIEKKQPVAFWCNPISGHNTLYWYLQNLGQGPELLIRYENEEAVDDSQLPKDRFSAERLKGVDSTLKIQPAELGDSAVYLCASSSSTATDTQYFGPGTRLTVL.

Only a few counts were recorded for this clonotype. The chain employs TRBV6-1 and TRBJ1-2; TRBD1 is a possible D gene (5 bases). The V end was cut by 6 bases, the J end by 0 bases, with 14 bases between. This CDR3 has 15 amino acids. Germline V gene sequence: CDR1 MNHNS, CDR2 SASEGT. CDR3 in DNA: TGTGCCAGCAGCAGACCGGGGGAAGCTAACTATGGCTACACCTTC. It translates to CASSRPGEANYGYTF.